The 18 T cell receptor beta chains below all came from one sample that was sequenced in a study of blood T cell repertoires in COVID-19. Sequenced by immunoSEQ multiplex PCR; TCRdb stores in-frame clones only, minus some. Altogether fewer than 90,000 clones are present, approximately 90% being singletons, with the ten largest covering approximately 0.5%. The specimen sequenced was peripheral blood. All receptors come from a man in his fifties or sixties with acute or convalescent COVID-19.

CDR3 loop: CASSMGQGDTGELFF. In DNA form, the CDR3 reads TGTGCCAGCAGTATGGGACAGGGTGACACCGGGGAGCTGTTTTTT. The chain uses TRBV2 and TRBJ2-2, with 9 bases fitting TRBD1. J was trimmed by 3 bases and V by 5 bases; bases with no gene match: 4. Germline V lookup: CDR1 SNHLY, CDR2 FYNNEI. The CDR3 sequence is 15 residues long.

The J gene is TRBJ2-7, the V gene TRBV27; 8 bases map to TRBD1. The CDR3 spans 14 residues. From germline, CDR1 is MNHEY and CDR2 SMNVEV (reference sequence). J lost 5 bases, V lost 2 bases, and 5 bases had no gene match. DNA for the CDR3: TGTGCCAGCAGTTTACAGGGGGCGCAGGACGAGCAGTACTTC. As protein: CASSLQGAQDEQYF.

This clone was counted a single time. The rearrangement links TRBV14 to TRBJ2-5; TRBD2 matches 7 bases. CDR3 length: 14 amino acids. The V and J ends lost 1 base and 5 bases, in that order; junction bases with no gene match: 4. Germline V gene sequence: CDR1 SGHDN, CDR2 FVKESK. The CDR3 region has the DNA TGTGCCAGCAGCCAAGTCAAGGGAGGGGAGACCCAGTACTTC. Residues: CASSQVKGGETQYF.

The rearrangement uses TRBV4-1 and TRBJ2-2, with TRBD2 as a possible D gene (6 bases). V lost 4 bases and J lost 4, with 22 bases in between. CDR3 length: 18 residues. CDR1 and CDR2 from the germline V gene are MGHRA and YSYEKL. The CDR3 protein is CASSRKLTGLARTGELFF. The CDR3, as DNA: TGCGCCAGCAGCCGAAAGTTAACGGGACTGGCCCGCACCGGGGAGCTGTTTTTT.

This clone was detected once. The rearrangement uses TRBV6-5 and TRBJ1-2, with 7 positions matching TRBD1. The germline CDR1 and CDR2 sequences are MNHEY and SVGAGI. Germline trimming cut 10 bases from V and 11 bases from J; bases unmatched to any gene: 16. CDR3 length: 13 amino acids. The CDR3 DNA sequence: TGTGCCACCTGGGGACAGAACGTATTGGGATACACCTTC. This encodes CATWGQNVLGYTF.

This chain connects TRBV5-1 to TRBJ1-1; perhaps TRBD1 as D (6 bases). CDR3 length: 14 residues. Per germline, CDR1 SGHRS and CDR2 YFSETQ. V was clipped by 0 bases and J by 2 bases, with 8 bases between them. CDR3 protein: CASSLGQANTEAFF. The CDR3 coding sequence is TGCGCCAGCAGCTTGGGACAGGCTAACACTGAAGCTTTCTTT.

The V call is TRBV15, the J call TRBJ1-2, with TRBD1 matching 7 bases. This CDR3 is built from 16 residues. The trim removed 3 bases at V and 5 bases at J, leaving 12 bases unmatched. Looked up from germline, CDR1 is LNHNV and CDR2 is YYDKDF (reference sequence). The CDR3 region has the DNA TGTGCCACCAGCAGCGGGACAGTCGGGAATAGGTATGGCTACACCTTC. Protein: CATSSGTVGNRYGYTF. Using reference TRBV15 and TRBJ1-2 for the parts outside the CDR3, the full variable domain is DAMVIQNPRYQVTQFGKPVTLSCSQTLNHNVMYWYQQKSSQAPKLLFHYYDKDFNNEADTPDNFQSRRPNTSFCFLDIRSPGLGDTAMYLCATSSGTVGNRYGYTFGSGTRLTVV.

The count of this clone is one. The CDR3 DNA sequence: TGTGCCAGTAGTAACCAACAGGGGGCTAGCTCGATTACCGGGGAGCTGTTTTTT. Translating it yields CASSNQQGASSITGELFF. V usage is TRBV19 and J usage is TRBJ2-2, with 9 positions matching TRBD1. V lost 4 bases, J lost 5 bases, and 14 bases stayed unmatched. This CDR3 region has 18 residues. CDR1 and CDR2 from the germline V gene are LNHDA and SQIVND (reference sequence).

The chain carries TRBV29-1 and TRBJ1-4, with TRBD1 as a possible D gene (6 bases). Germline assignment: CDR1 SQVTM and CDR2 ANQGSEA. The germline V and J ends were trimmed by 2 bases and 7 bases, with 11 bases remaining between them. The CDR3 runs 13 residues. CDR3 sequence (DNA): TGCAGCGTTGAATGGGGGCGCGGTGAAAAACTGTTTTTT. As protein: CSVEWGRGEKLFF.

This clone was counted once. V gene TRBV10-3 combines with J gene TRBJ2-7; 8 nucleotides agree with TRBD2. V was pared by 7 bases and J by 0 bases, with 5 bases of the junction left unmatched. CDR3 length equals 14 residues. The germline V gene has CDR1 ENHRY and CDR2 SYGVKD. The CDR3 coding sequence is TGTGCCATCAAATCGGGAGGGGCCTCCTACGAGCAGTACTTC. Protein product: CAIKSGGASYEQYF.

CDR3 sequence reads: CASSGPRQVSNQPQHF. CDR3 coding DNA: TGTGCCAGCAGTGGACCCCGACAGGTTAGCAATCAGCCCCAGCATTTT. The chain uses TRBV6-1 and TRBJ1-5; D is perhaps TRBD1 (6 bases). CDR1 and CDR2 (germline): MNHNS, SASEGT. Trimming shortened V by 4 bases and J by 0 bases, and 13 bases separated the two germline ends. CDR3 length: 16 residues.

The genes are TRBV27 and TRBJ2-3; 8 nucleotides line up with TRBD2. The CDR3 length is 16 residues. Trimming at V came to 3 bases and at J to 4 bases, leaving 9 bases not matched to a gene. Per germline, CDR1 MNHEY and CDR2 SMNVEV (reference sequence). The CDR3 here is CASSLAYSGIPDTQYF. The CDR3 bases are TGTGCCAGCAGTTTGGCCTATAGCGGGATCCCAGATACGCAGTATTTT.

V and J are TRBV5-1 and TRBJ2-2; 8 nucleotides line up with TRBD1. The CDR3 has 15 residues. Trimming cost V 3 bases and J 9 bases; bases outside gene matches: 10. Germline loops: CDR1 SGHRS, CDR2 YFSETQ. The CDR3 loop is CASSSTGQGSRELFF. DNA for the CDR3: TGCGCCAGCAGCTCAACCGGACAGGGTAGCCGGGAGCTGTTTTTT.

The V and J genes are TRBV5-1 and TRBJ1-1, with 7 nucleotides matching TRBD1. The germline V gene has CDR1 SGHRS and CDR2 YFSETQ. V lost 4 bases and J lost 4; bases outside the gene matches: 7. The CDR3 sequence is 14 residues long. The CDR3: CASSGTDRRTEAFF. As DNA, the CDR3 is TGCGCCAGCAGCGGGACGGACAGGCGCACTGAAGCTTTCTTT.

The chain couples TRBV6-6 to TRBJ2-7, with a tentative D call TRBD2 (7 bases). Germline loops: CDR1 MNHNY, CDR2 SVGAGI (reference sequence). Trimming left V 1 base short and J 3 bases short, with 16 bases between. This CDR3 contains 16 residues. CDR3 amino acids: CASSYWPAGASYEQYF. The CDR3 region has the DNA TGTGCCAGCAGTTACTGGCCGGCGGGGGCGAGCTACGAGCAGTACTTC.

The chain combines TRBV30 with TRBJ1-5; D is uncertain. Trimming pared 2 bases from V and 0 bases from J, leaving 8 bases between. Germline CDR1 is GTSNPN and CDR2 is SVGIG (reference sequence). This CDR3 is 14 amino acids long. The CDR3 is CAWSQDISNQPQHF. DNA of the CDR3: TGTGCCTGGAGTCAAGACATTAGCAATCAGCCCCAGCATTTT.

This chain links TRBV27 with TRBJ2-7; 9 bases agree with TRBD2. Trimming at V came to 2 bases and at J to 2 bases, leaving 10 bases not matched to a gene. There are 17 residues in the CDR3. Germline V CDR1 and CDR2: MNHEY, SMNVEV (reference sequence). This chain's CDR3 is CASSLVGSGSMAYEQYF. CDR3 DNA sequence: TGTGCCAGCAGTTTAGTGGGTAGCGGGAGTATGGCCTACGAGCAGTACTTC.

The genes are TRBV3-1 (or the pseudogene TRBV3-2) and TRBJ2-1, with D tentatively TRBD2 (6 bases). The length of the CDR3 is 15 residues. V lost 5 bases and J lost 9, with 20 bases in between. Per the germline V gene, CDR1 is LGHDT and CDR2 is YNNKEL (reference sequence). The CDR3 DNA sequence: TGTGCCAGCAGCTCCCATGCGGGGCGGATGGTTGAGCAGTTCTTC. This translates into CASSSHAGRMVEQFF.